Below, 17 T cell receptor beta chains from the same sample are listed, as sequenced in a study of shared clonotypes between healthy human individuals. The protocol was immunoSEQ multiplex PCR, while the TCRdb copy is restricted to in-frame clones and leaves out a portion. In the table there are roughly 300,000 clones, over 75% of which are singletons. The sample comprised memory CD8+ T cells sorted from blood. Stated subset: CD45RO+ cells pooled with CCR7-negative TemRA cells. Receptors originate from a man aged 18 to 29 in good health.

This clone was counted only a few times. The V and J genes are TRBV4-1 and TRBJ1-5, with 7 nucleotides matching TRBD1. Germline V lookup: CDR1 MGHRA, CDR2 YSYEKL. V shed 1 base, J shed 9 bases, and the junction held 9 bases outside the gene matches. There are 15 residues in the CDR3. CDR3 DNA sequence: TGCGCCAGCAGCCAAGTATCCGGGACAGTGAGGCCCCAGCATTTT. Protein: CASSQVSGTVRPQHF.

This sequence joins TRBV18 and TRBJ1-2, with D unresolved. Trimming removed 1 base at V and 8 bases at J, with 8 bases between. This CDR3 region has 12 residues. In germline, CDR1 is KGHSH, CDR2 LQKENI. The chain's CDR3 is CASSPRTRGYTF. The CDR3 coding sequence is TGTGCCAGCTCACCACGCACACGAGGCTACACCTTC. Variable domain in full (rest from reference TRBV18 and TRBJ1-2): NAGVMQNPRHLVRRRGQEARLRCSPMKGHSHVYWYRQLPEEGLKFMVYLQKENIIDESGMPKERFSAEFPKEGPSILRIQQVVRGDSAAYFCASSPRTRGYTFGSGTRLTVV.

This chain uses TRBV6-5 with TRBJ1-5; the D is unclear. Germline CDR1 MNHEY, CDR2 SVGAGI. Trimming stripped 6 bases from V and 4 bases from J, with 13 bases between. This CDR3 comprises 14 residues. For the CDR3, the DNA is TGTGCCAGCAGCCCCACCCATTGGAATCAGCCCCAGCATTTT. It codes for CASSPTHWNQPQHF.

V usage is TRBV27 and J usage is TRBJ2-7, with 9 bases fitting TRBD1. V was clipped by 2 bases and J by 3 bases; unmatched bases: 11. This CDR3 comprises 17 residues. CDR1 MNHEY and CDR2 SMNVEV come from the germline V gene (reference sequence). DNA of the CDR3: TGTGCCAGCAGTTTAGGGCCCCCCGGGACAGGGATCTACGAGCAGTACTTC. Protein sequence: CASSLGPPGTGIYEQYF.

The V and J genes are TRBV5-6 and TRBJ1-1, with D unresolved. Germline CDR1 reads SGHDT; CDR2 reads YYEEEE. The CDR3 totals 17 residues. The V gene lost 2 bases and the J gene lost 7 bases, with 24 bases spanning the gap. The CDR3 protein is CASSFSFRATLLDEAFF. CDR3 sequence (DNA): TGTGCCAGCAGCTTTAGTTTTCGGGCCACACTTTTAGATGAAGCTTTCTTT. Filled out from reference TRBV5-6 and TRBJ1-1, the complete variable domain reads DAGVTQSPTHLIKTRGQQVTLRCSPKSGHDTVSWYQQALGQGPQFIFQYYEEEERQRGNFPDRFSGHQFPNYSSELNVNALLLGDSALYLCASSFSFRATLLDEAFFGQGTRLTVV.

The rearrangement links TRBV9 to TRBJ2-7; a weak D match, TRBD2 (6 bases). V lost 0 bases to trimming and J lost 4 bases, with 14 bases between them. The germline V gene has CDR1 SGDLS and CDR2 YYNGEE. This CDR3 contains 15 residues. The chain's CDR3 is CASSVDGSDNYEQYF. The CDR3 nucleotides are TGTGCCAGCAGCGTAGACGGGAGCGACAATTACGAGCAGTACTTC.

The chain is built from TRBV2 and TRBJ2-1; TRBD2 matches 14 bases. CDR1 and CDR2 (germline): SNHLY, FYNNEI. The V and J ends lost 6 bases and 8 bases, in that order; junction bases with no gene match: 9. CDR3 length: 16 amino acids. CDR3 nucleotides: TGTGCCAGCAGCCTGACTAGCGGGGGGGCCCACGATGAGCAGTTCTTC. Its translation is CASSLTSGGAHDEQFF. The complete variable domain, with remaining parts taken from reference TRBV2 and TRBJ2-1, reads EPEVTQTPSHQVTQMGQEVILRCVPISNHLYFYWYRQILGQKVEFLVSFYNNEISEKSEIFDDQFSVERPDGSNFTLKIRSTKLEDSAMYFCASSLTSGGAHDEQFFGPGTRLTVL.

V is TRBV7-6 and J is TRBJ2-7; no reliable D call. The CDR3 totals 15 residues. V lost 1 base and J lost 0, with 10 bases in between. CDR1 is SGHVS, CDR2 FNYEAQ, per germline. CDR3: CASSLESMHSYEQYF. The CDR3 nucleotides are TGTGCCAGCAGCTTAGAGTCAATGCACTCCTACGAGCAGTACTTC.

The chain recombines TRBV10-3 with TRBJ2-2, with 11 bases that match TRBD1. Germline CDR1 and CDR2: ENHRY and SYGVKD. The CDR3 covers 16 residues. V was clipped by 4 bases and J by 5 bases; unmatched bases: 6. The CDR3 loop reads CAISGTGQGGTGELFF. CDR3 DNA: TGTGCCATCAGTGGCACGGGACAGGGGGGGACCGGGGAGCTGTTTTTT.

The chain employs TRBV6-5 and TRBJ2-2, with TRBD1 matching 9 bases. V lost 7 bases and J lost 4; bases outside the gene matches: 4. The CDR3 consists of 14 residues. Per germline, CDR1 MNHEY and CDR2 SVGAGI. CDR3 sequence (DNA): TGTGCCAGCACCCGGACAGGGGTCACCGGGGAGCTGTTTTTT. Its translation is CASTRTGVTGELFF.

This chain links TRBV7-6 with TRBJ1-6; TRBD1 agrees at 10 bases. Unmatched junction bases numbered 4, after V lost 1 base and J lost 7 bases. The CDR3 is 16 residues long. Germline-derived CDR1 and CDR2 are SGHVS and FNYEAQ. The CDR3 is CASSLVMGQGNSPLHF. The DNA of the CDR3 is TGTGCCAGCAGCTTAGTGATGGGACAGGGGAATTCACCCCTCCACTTT.

The chain recombines TRBV2 with TRBJ2-7; D gene uncertain. CDR3 length: 14 amino acids. With 4 bases removed from V and 1 base from J, the gap between germline ends came to 11 bases. CDR1 and CDR2 (germline): SNHLY, FYNNEI. CDR3 sequence: CASSVKQLSYEQYF. The CDR3 DNA is TGTGCCAGCAGTGTGAAACAGCTATCCTACGAGCAGTACTTC.

V and J are TRBV5-4 and TRBJ2-7; a possible D gene is TRBD1 (6 bases). This CDR3 has 13 amino acids. Trimming stripped 4 bases from V and 0 bases from J, with 8 bases between. Per germline, CDR1 SGHNT and CDR2 YYREEE (reference sequence). For the CDR3, the DNA is TGTGCCAGCAGCGAGGACAGCTCCTACGAGCAGTACTTC. Its protein is CASSEDSSYEQYF.

The chain combines TRBV14 with TRBJ1-3; D may be TRBD1 (6 bases). This CDR3 has 15 residues. Germline values: CDR1 SGHDN, CDR2 FVKESK. V was cut by 1 base and J by 0 bases, with 7 bases left in between. Written as DNA, the CDR3 is TGTGCCAGCAGCCAAGGAGGGGGCTCTGGAAACACCATATATTTT. It encodes CASSQGGGSGNTIYF.

The genes are TRBV7-9 and TRBJ2-6; the D is unclear. The CDR3 extends over 15 amino acids. Trimming removed 1 base at V and 0 bases at J, with 4 bases between. Germline lookup yields CDR1 SEHNR and CDR2 FQNEAQ (reference sequence). In DNA form, the CDR3 reads TGTGCCAGCAGCTTAGTTGGCTCTGGGGCCAACGTCCTGACTTTC. It is translated as CASSLVGSGANVLTF.

Worth noting for this clone: The same CDR3 can be traced to other DNA sequences in this sample. The V gene is TRBV29-1, the J gene TRBJ2-7; 9 bases map to TRBD1. V dropped 6 bases and J dropped 4; count of bases not matched to a gene: 4. This CDR3 region has 12 residues. The germline gives CDR1 SQVTM, CDR2 ANQGSEA. CDR3 amino acids: CSVRTGAYEQYF. CDR3 in DNA: TGCAGCGTCAGGACAGGGGCTTACGAGCAGTACTTC.

This chain joins TRBV27 and TRBJ1-4; D ambiguous. Trimming pared 0 bases from V and 0 bases from J, leaving 2 bases between. CDR1 is MNHEY, CDR2 SMNVEV, per germline (reference sequence). The CDR3 runs 14 residues. The CDR3: CASSLSSTNEKLFF. DNA of the CDR3: TGTGCCAGCAGTTTATCCTCAACTAATGAAAAACTGTTTTTT.